These 30 T cell receptor beta chains originate from one sample sequenced in a study of shared clonotypes between healthy human individuals. Produced via immunoSEQ multiplex PCR; TCRdb's table is partial and in-frame only. The sample includes roughly 2.4 million clones, nearly 97% of them seen just once. The sequenced sample consisted of naive CD4+ T cells sorted from blood. The sample's subset: CD45RA+ positively selected. The receptors here all came from a man between 18 and 29 years old in good health.

The chain has TRBV5-1 and TRBJ2-4; TRBD2 aligns across 10 bases. After removal of 5 bases from V and 3 bases from J, the junction contained 17 bases not matched to a gene. CDR1 is SGHRS, CDR2 YFSETQ, per germline. The CDR3 contains 19 residues. The CDR3 region has the DNA TGCGCCAGCAGTTCTAGATGGGTAGCGGGAGGACTACGCAAAAACATTCAGTACTTC. Translating gives CASSSRWVAGGLRKNIQYF.

This chain links TRBV7-9 with TRBJ1-3, with TRBD1 identical over 12 bases. Germline V gene sequence: CDR1 SEHNR, CDR2 FQNEAQ (reference sequence). The CDR3 spans 17 residues. The ends lost 2 bases at V and 2 bases at J; junction bases unmatched: 4. The CDR3, as DNA: TGTGCCAGCAGCTTACATGGGACAGGGGGCCCTGGAAACACCATATATTTT. Its protein is CASSLHGTGGPGNTIYF. The full variable domain, with the rest looked up from reference TRBV7-9 and TRBJ1-3, is DTGVSQNPRHKITKRGQNVTFRCDPISEHNRLYWYRQTLGQGPEFLTYFQNEAQLEKSRLLSDRFSAERPKGSFSTLEIQRTEQGDSAMYLCASSLHGTGGPGNTIYFGEGSWLTVV.

As to this clone: The sample contains more than one DNA sequence encoding this CDR3. The genes are TRBV5-1 and TRBJ2-6, with 7 bases lining up with TRBD1. The J segment lost 2 bases and the V segment lost 2 bases, leaving 1 base of the junction unmatched. The CDR3 has 15 residues. Germline V CDR1 and CDR2: SGHRS, YFSETQ. The CDR3 loop is CASSFQGAGANVLTF. CDR3 nucleotide sequence: TGCGCCAGCAGCTTCCAGGGGGCTGGGGCCAACGTCCTGACTTTC. Together with reference TRBV5-1 and TRBJ2-6, the CDR3 gives the full variable domain: KAGVTQTPRYLIKTRGQQVTLSCSPISGHRSVSWYQQTPGQGLQFLFEYFSETQRNKGNFPGRFSGRQFSNSRSEMNVSTLELGDSALYLCASSFQGAGANVLTFGAGSRLTVL.

This sequence joins TRBV25-1 and TRBJ1-5; TRBD1 agrees at 8 bases. The CDR3 sequence is 15 residues long. With V trimmed by 4 bases and J by 5 bases, 7 bases remained unmatched. The germline gives CDR1 MGHDK, CDR2 SYGVNS. Here the CDR3 DNA reads TGTGCCAGCAGTGCGAGCGGACAGGGCCATCAGCCCCAGCATTTT. This codes for CASSASGQGHQPQHF. Full variable domain (rest looked up from reference TRBV25-1 and TRBJ1-5): EADIYQTPRYLVIGTGKKITLECSQTMGHDKMYWYQQDPGMELHLIHYSYGVNSTEKGDLSSESTVSRIRTEHFPLTLESARPSHTSQYLCASSASGQGHQPQHFGDGTRLSIL.

The J gene is TRBJ2-1, the V gene TRBV5-4; 7 positions agree with TRBD2. Per germline, CDR1 SGHNT and CDR2 YYREEE (reference sequence). The CDR3 totals 16 residues. The junction had 5 bases not matched to a gene; V was cut back by 0 bases and J by 2 bases. CDR3 residues: CASSLAAGVAYNEQFF. The CDR3 bases are TGTGCCAGCAGCTTGGCTGCGGGAGTGGCCTACAATGAGCAGTTCTTC.

The gene calls are TRBV11-2 and TRBJ1-3; the D gene is possibly TRBD1 (5 bases). The V gene's germline CDR1 is SGHAT and CDR2 FQNNGV. This CDR3 is 17 amino acids long. V was shortened by 7 bases and J by 4 bases, with 23 bases between the two germline ends. This CDR3 reads CASTPLGGRIAGNTIYF. In DNA form, the CDR3 reads TGTGCCAGCACCCCATTGGGGGGTAGAATAGCCGGAAACACCATATATTTT. Full variable domain (outside the CDR3, taken from reference TRBV11-2 and TRBJ1-3): EAGVAQSPRYKIIEKRQSVAFWCNPISGHATLYWYQQILGQGPKLLIQFQNNGVVDDSQLPKDRFSAERLKGVDSTLKIQPAKLEDSAVYLCASTPLGGRIAGNTIYFGEGSWLTVV.

This clone appeared a few times. This specimen includes other DNA sequences encoding the same CDR3. This chain uses TRBV28 with TRBJ1-2; D gene ambiguous. The V and J ends lost 4 bases and 0 bases respectively, with 0 bases between them. Germline values: CDR1 MDHEN, CDR2 SYDVKM. CDR3 length: 11 residues. The CDR3 DNA reads as TGTGCCAGCAGTTCTAACTATGGCTACACCTTC. It is translated as CASSSNYGYTF.

The CDR3 loop reads CASSPELVGTGYNEQFF. In DNA, the CDR3 is TGCGCCAGCAGCCCAGAGTTGGTGGGGACAGGTTACAATGAGCAGTTCTTC. The rearrangement links TRBV5-1 to TRBJ2-1, with 8 bases identical to TRBD1. The CDR3 is 17 residues long. From germline, CDR1 is SGHRS and CDR2 YFSETQ. V lost 4 bases to trimming and J lost 4 bases; unmatched junction nucleotides: 13.

This chain uses TRBV5-1 with TRBJ2-2; the match to TRBD2 covers 14 bases. CDR1 and CDR2 from the germline V gene are SGHRS and YFSETQ. V lost 5 bases and J lost 6; bases outside the gene matches: 6. CDR3 length: 16 residues. The CDR3 DNA follows: TGCGCCAGCAGGGTTTCGGGACTAGCGGGAGCCGGGGAGCTGTTTTTT. It codes for CASRVSGLAGAGELFF.

The V gene is TRBV12-5, the J gene TRBJ1-5, with D hard to call. The V and J ends lost 7 bases and 6 bases respectively, with 16 bases between them. The germline V gene encodes CDR1 LGHNT and CDR2 FRNRAP. CDR3 length: 14 amino acids. CDR3 in DNA: TGTGCTAGTGCCACAGACACGGGCTCTCAGCCCCAGCATTTT. Its protein is CASATDTGSQPQHF.

The chain recombines TRBV10-1 with TRBJ2-2, with D possibly being TRBD1 (6 bases). V was pared by 4 bases and J by 1 base, with 7 bases between. This CDR3 is 14 amino acids long. Germline V gene sequence: CDR1 WNHNN, CDR2 SYGVQD (reference sequence). The CDR3 coding sequence is TGCGCCAGCAGTGCCAGGGGGAACACCGGGGAGCTGTTTTTT. This sequence encodes CASSARGNTGELFF.

In this sample, this clone turned up once. J is TRBJ1-6 and V is TRBV30; 9 nucleotides line up with TRBD1. The CDR3 extends over 17 amino acids. Germline values: CDR1 GTSNPN, CDR2 SVGIG (reference sequence). V gave up 8 bases and J gave up 6 bases; unmatched junction bases: 17. This CDR3 is CALDGGKTGGFNSPLHF. The CDR3 DNA is TGTGCCCTGGATGGTGGCAAGACAGGGGGTTTTAATTCACCCCTCCACTTT.

The V and J genes are TRBV10-3 and TRBJ2-7; no clear D. V lost 5 bases and J lost 0, with 8 bases in between. The germline V gene encodes CDR1 ENHRY and CDR2 SYGVKD. There are 13 residues in the CDR3. Here the CDR3 reads CAISLGSSYEQYF. In DNA, the CDR3 is TGTGCCATCAGTTTGGGCAGCTCCTACGAGCAGTACTTC.

This rearrangement joins TRBV28 to TRBJ1-5; TRBD1 aligns across 8 bases. V lost 7 bases and J lost 7; bases outside the gene matches: 9. CDR3 length: 14 amino acids. The germline gives CDR1 MDHEN, CDR2 SYDVKM. The CDR3 reads CASIRDRFYQPQHF. The CDR3 DNA sequence: TGTGCCAGCATAAGGGACAGGTTTTACCAGCCCCAGCATTTT.

This chain joins TRBV28 and TRBJ1-2; TRBD1 matches at 9 bases. J gave up 6 bases and V 5 bases, and 10 bases lay outside the gene matches. The CDR3 runs to 15 residues. Germline assignment: CDR1 MDHEN and CDR2 SYDVKM. CDR3 residues: CASSPPGQGFDGYTF. The DNA of the CDR3 is TGTGCCAGCAGTCCTCCGGGACAGGGTTTTGATGGCTACACCTTC.

With respect to this clone: Other DNA sequences from this sample encode an identical CDR3 as well. The chain joins TRBV7-9 to TRBJ2-7; TRBD2 might be the D (6 bases). Trimming removed 1 base at V and 3 bases at J, with 7 bases between. The CDR3 sequence is 13 residues long. Germline loops: CDR1 SEHNR, CDR2 FQNEAQ (reference sequence). The CDR3 protein is CASSLGGIYEQYF. CDR3 DNA sequence: TGTGCCAGCAGCTTAGGCGGGATCTACGAGCAGTACTTC.

The chain carries TRBV6-1 and TRBJ1-6, with 7 bases identical to TRBD1. V shed 4 bases, J shed 5 bases, and the junction held 14 bases outside the gene matches. This CDR3 contains 18 residues. In germline, CDR1 is MNHNS, CDR2 SASEGT. CDR3 in amino acids: CASSGKKTGLTNNSPLHF. The CDR3 DNA is TGTGCCAGCAGTGGCAAAAAGACAGGGCTTACGAATAATTCACCCCTCCACTTT.

The genes are TRBV21-1 and TRBJ2-2; the D segment call TRBD2 is taken from the table without a DNA check. TRBV21-1 is labeled a pseudogene. This CDR3 contains 18 residues. The CDR3 loop reads CASSKRPPLRGVAGELFF. Here the CDR3 DNA reads TGTGCCAGCAGCAAACGGCCCCCATTGCGGGGGGTGGCCGGGGAGCTGTTTTTT.

V gene TRBV27 combines with J gene TRBJ2-3; weak D call: TRBD2 (5 bases). V lost 3 bases and J lost 2, with 12 bases in between. Germline V gene sequence: CDR1 MNHEY, CDR2 SMNVEV (reference sequence). The CDR3 is 15 residues long. The CDR3 bases are TGTGCCAGCAGTTTCCGGGAATCAATCACAGATACGCAGTATTTT. Translating it yields CASSFRESITDTQYF.

The CDR3 reads CASSPQGTGVTDTQYF. The CDR3 coding sequence is TGTGCCAGCAGCCCTCAGGGGACAGGGGTGACAGATACGCAGTATTTT. The chain joins TRBV9 to TRBJ2-3, with 10 bases matching TRBD1. The CDR3 extends over 16 amino acids. Germline V gene lookup returns CDR1 SGDLS and CDR2 YYNGEE. Trimming cost V 4 bases and J 3 bases; bases outside gene matches: 8.

The rearrangement links TRBV6-6 to TRBJ2-7, with 10 bases that match TRBD1. V gave up 6 bases and J gave up 2 bases; unmatched junction bases: 10. Germline CDR1 reads MNHNY; CDR2 reads SVGAGI (reference sequence). The CDR3 length is 16 residues. CDR3 in DNA: TGTGCCAGCAGCCTAGGGGGACAGGGGTTAGCCTACGAGCAGTACTTC. It yields the protein CASSLGGQGLAYEQYF.

The CDR3 here is CASSSSGTGPYEQYF. CDR3 DNA sequence: TGCGCCAGCAGCTCCTCCGGGACAGGACCCTACGAGCAGTACTTC. The chain is built from TRBV5-1 and TRBJ2-7; 8 bases match TRBD1. Germline CDR1 is SGHRS and CDR2 is YFSETQ. The CDR3 contains 15 residues. With 3 bases clipped from V and 2 bases from J, the junction kept 7 bases outside the gene matches. Supplemented by reference TRBV5-1 and TRBJ2-7, the full variable domain reads KAGVTQTPRYLIKTRGQQVTLSCSPISGHRSVSWYQQTPGQGLQFLFEYFSETQRNKGNFPGRFSGRQFSNSRSEMNVSTLELGDSALYLCASSSSGTGPYEQYFGPGTRLTVT.

The CDR3 DNA follows: TGTGCCAGCAGTCGACTGGGCACCAATGAGCAGTTCTTC. This translates into CASSRLGTNEQFF. The chain links TRBV27 to TRBJ2-1; D is ambiguous. V lost 5 bases, J lost 6 bases, and 11 bases lay in between. Germline lookup yields CDR1 MNHEY and CDR2 SMNVEV (reference sequence). CDR3 length equals 13 residues.

V usage is TRBV7-9 and J usage is TRBJ2-2; D gene unclear. The CDR3 sequence is 13 residues long. The V end lost 6 bases, the J end lost 2 bases, and 7 bases lay between the germline ends. Germline V CDR1 and CDR2: SEHNR, FQNEAQ (reference sequence). The CDR3 nucleotides read TGTGCCAGCAGGGTTCGAAACACCGGGGAGCTGTTTTTT. It codes for CASRVRNTGELFF.

The chain joins TRBV7-2 to TRBJ2-3; D is unresolved. CDR1 is SGHTA and CDR2 is FQGNSA in the germline V gene. The CDR3 runs 13 residues. Trimming took off 6 bases at V and 2 bases at J, with 9 bases between the two ends. The CDR3 reads CASRPTNTDTQYF. The CDR3 DNA reads as TGTGCCAGCAGACCGACCAACACAGATACGCAGTATTTT.

The V call is TRBV5-1, the J call TRBJ1-2, with a possible D match to TRBD1 (5 bases). CDR1 SGHRS and CDR2 YFSETQ come from the germline V gene. The ends were cut back, 0 bases at V and 8 bases at J, with 8 bases in the middle. The CDR3 length is 12 residues. CDR3 sequence (DNA): TGCGCCAGCAGCTTGGAACAGGAGGGCTACACCTTC. Translated, it gives CASSLEQEGYTF.

The chain has TRBV10-2 and TRBJ2-3; TRBD2 might be the D (5 bases). CDR1 and CDR2 from the germline V gene are WSHSY and SAAADI. Trimming took 3 bases from V and 8 from J, leaving 15 bases between them. The CDR3 length is 14 residues. DNA for the CDR3: TGCGCCAGCAGTGACCCTTTAGCGCTAGGTACGCAGTATTTT. This gives the protein CASSDPLALGTQYF.

The rearrangement links TRBV6-5 to TRBJ1-5; D possibly corresponds to TRBD1 (6 bases). The V gene's germline CDR1 is MNHEY and CDR2 SVGAGI. The CDR3 covers 14 residues. Trimming took off 7 bases at V and 6 bases at J, with 16 bases between the two ends. The CDR3 is CASTDRSSGQPQHF. The CDR3 coding sequence is TGTGCCAGCACCGACAGGTCCTCGGGTCAGCCCCAGCATTTT.

The rearrangement uses TRBV7-3 and TRBJ1-1, with D perhaps matching TRBD1 (6 bases). Germline CDR1 reads SGHTA; CDR2 reads FQGTGA. With 4 bases removed from V and 6 bases from J, the gap between germline ends came to 12 bases. The CDR3 length is 13 residues. Here the CDR3 reads CASSSQGGAEAFF. The CDR3 DNA reads as TGTGCCAGCAGCTCACAGGGAGGAGCTGAAGCTTTCTTT.

V usage is TRBV6-5 and J usage is TRBJ1-2; the D gene is possibly TRBD1 (5 bases). The length of the CDR3 is 14 residues. CDR1 is MNHEY and CDR2 is SVGAGI in the germline V gene. Trimming cost V 7 bases and J 5 bases, with 17 bases left between them. The CDR3 sequence is CASTPGGVRYGYTF. The CDR3 DNA is TGTGCCAGCACCCCCGGGGGGGTTAGGTATGGCTACACCTTC.